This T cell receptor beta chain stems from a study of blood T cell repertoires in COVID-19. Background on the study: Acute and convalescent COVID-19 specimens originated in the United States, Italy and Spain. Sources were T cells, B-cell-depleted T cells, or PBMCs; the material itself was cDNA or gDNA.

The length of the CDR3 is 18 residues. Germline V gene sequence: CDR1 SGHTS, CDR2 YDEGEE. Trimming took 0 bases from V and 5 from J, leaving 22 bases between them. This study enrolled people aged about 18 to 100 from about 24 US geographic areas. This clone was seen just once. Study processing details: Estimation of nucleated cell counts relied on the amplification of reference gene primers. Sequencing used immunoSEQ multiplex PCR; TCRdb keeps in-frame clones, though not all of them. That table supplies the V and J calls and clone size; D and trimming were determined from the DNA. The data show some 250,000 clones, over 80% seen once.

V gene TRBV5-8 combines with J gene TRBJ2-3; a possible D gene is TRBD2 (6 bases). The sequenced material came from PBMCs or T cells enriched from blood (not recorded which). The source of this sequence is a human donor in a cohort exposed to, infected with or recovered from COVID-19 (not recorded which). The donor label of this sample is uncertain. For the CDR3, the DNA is TGTGCCAGCAGCTTGGCCGTCTTGAGAACTAGCAGCCAAGATACGCAGTATTTT. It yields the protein CASSLAVLRTSSQDTQYF. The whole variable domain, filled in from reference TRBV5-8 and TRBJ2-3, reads EAGVTQSPTHLIKTRGQQATLRCSPISGHTSVYWYQQALGLGLQFLLWYDEGEERNRGNFPPRFSGRQFPNYSSELNVNALELEDSALYLCASSLAVLRTSSQDTQYFGPGTRLTVL.